This is a list of T cell receptor beta chains from one sample in a study of blood T cells in healthy people across ages. TCRdb called the 5' RACE reads again in MiXCR, with one record for every CDR3 protein. The sample has around 620,000 distinct CDR3 sequences, 27% seen once. Sequences were obtained from blood. The receptor set was obtained from a woman in her 70s in good health. CDR3s include the opening cysteine and the closing phenylalanine or tryptophan. Each record gives: CDR3 DNA, CDR3 protein, J gene, clone size, V gene, D gene, CDR3 length. D genes are given only for firm matches. Size is omitted from some rows. Given values are once, few, many or a class for expanded clones.

DNA: TGTGCCAGCAGCTCGGAGACGTGGGGAAAACTGTTTTTT
CDR3: CASSSETWGKLFF
J: TRBJ1-4
size: few
V: TRBV9
D: NA
length: 13

DNA: TGTGCCAGCAAGGTGGAATTGAACACCGGGGAGCTGTTTTTT
CDR3: CASKVELNTGELFF
J: TRBJ2-2
size: NA
V: TRBV3-1
D: NA
length: 14

DNA: TGTGCCAGTAGCCGACATAACACCGGGGAGCTGTTTTTT
CDR3: CASSRHNTGELFF
J: TRBJ2-2
size: NA
V: TRBV19
D: NA
length: 13

DNA: TGTGCCAGCAGCTCCACCCCGGGGACTGAAGCTTTCTTT
CDR3: CASSSTPGTEAFF
J: TRBJ1-1
size: NA
V: TRBV7-7
D: NA
length: 13

DNA: TGTGCCAGCTCCTTGGGCAGCCGGAACACTGAAGCTTTCTTT
CDR3: CASSLGSRNTEAFF
J: TRBJ1-1
size: few
V: TRBV28
D: NA
length: 14

DNA: TGTGCCAGCAGCCAAGAACTATGGGAGACCCAGTACTTC
CDR3: CASSQELWETQYF
J: TRBJ2-5
size: few
V: TRBV4-2
D: NA
length: 13

DNA: TGTGCCAGCAGCTTAGTCTGGGGGGAGACCCAGTACTTC
CDR3: CASSLVWGETQYF
J: TRBJ2-5
size: few
V: TRBV7-2
D: NA
length: 13

DNA: TGCAGTGCTAGAAGGGGGACAGGGGGCGGCTATGGCTACACCTTC
CDR3: CSARRGTGGGYGYTF
J: TRBJ1-2
size: NA
V: TRBV20-1
D: TRBD1
length: 15

DNA: TGTGCCAGCTCACAGATGACAGGGGCAAATGAAAAACTGTTTTTT
CDR3: CASSQMTGANEKLFF
J: TRBJ1-4
size: NA
V: TRBV18
D: TRBD1
length: 15

DNA: TGTGCCAGCATCTGGGACAGGGCATATGGCTACACCTTC
CDR3: CASIWDRAYGYTF
J: TRBJ1-2
size: NA
V: TRBV2
D: TRBD1
length: 13

DNA: TGTGCCACCAGTGATTGGGTGGATGGCTACACCTTC
CDR3: CATSDWVDGYTF
J: TRBJ1-2
size: many
V: TRBV24-1
D: NA
length: 12

DNA: TGTGCCAGCAGTGAATACGGCATTTCCTACGAGCAGTACTTC
CDR3: CASSEYGISYEQYF
J: TRBJ2-7
size: NA
V: TRBV25-1
D: NA
length: 14

DNA: TGCAGTGCGACGACAAGTTTCGGGACTATATTCTACGAGCAGTACTTC
CDR3: CSATTSFGTIFYEQYF
J: TRBJ2-7
size: NA
V: TRBV20-1
D: TRBD2
length: 16

DNA: TGTGCCAGCAGTTACACCTACAGGGTTGAGCTGTTTTTT
CDR3: CASSYTYRVELFF
J: TRBJ2-2
size: NA
V: TRBV6-2/TRBV6-3
D: NA
length: 13

DNA: TGCACCAGCAGCTTCAACGTTGGGGACACTGAAGCTTTCTTT
CDR3: CTSSFNVGDTEAFF
J: TRBJ1-1
size: NA
V: TRBV5-1
D: NA
length: 14

DNA: TGTGCCAGCAGCCTCCACGGACTCCTGGGAGAGACCCAGTACTTC
CDR3: CASSLHGLLGETQYF
J: TRBJ2-5
size: NA
V: TRBV12-3/TRBV12-4
D: NA
length: 15

DNA: TGTGCCAGCAGCGGACGACAGGGGATGAACACTGAAGCTTTCTTT
CDR3: CASSGRQGMNTEAFF
J: TRBJ1-1
size: NA
V: TRBV9
D: TRBD1
length: 15

DNA: TGTGCCAGCAGCCAAGCCCCCCGAAGGGCTAGGGCTCCGGATACGCAGTATTTT
CDR3: CASSQAPRRARAPDTQYF
J: TRBJ2-3
size: NA
V: TRBV4-2
D: NA
length: 18

DNA: TGCAGTGCTGGGCGAGGAGCGGTTAAAGAGACCCAGTACTTC
CDR3: CSAGRGAVKETQYF
J: TRBJ2-5
size: NA
V: TRBV20-1
D: NA
length: 14

DNA: TGCAGTGCTAGATCAATAGACAGGGGCCAGAGCGAGCAGTACTTC
CDR3: CSARSIDRGQSEQYF
J: TRBJ2-7
size: NA
V: TRBV20-1
D: TRBD1
length: 15

DNA: TGTGCCAGCAGCTTAGGAGGGACATATGGCTACACCTTC
CDR3: CASSLGGTYGYTF
J: TRBJ1-2
size: NA
V: TRBV7-2
D: NA
length: 13

DNA: TGTGCCAGCAGCTTTGCCGGTAGCTCCTACAATGAGCAGTTCTTC
CDR3: CASSFAGSSYNEQFF
J: TRBJ2-1
size: many
V: TRBV11-3
D: NA
length: 15

DNA: TGCAGTGCAAGCATGGGGACCGGAAACACCATATATTTT
CDR3: CSASMGTGNTIYF
J: TRBJ1-3
size: few
V: TRBV20-1
D: NA
length: 13